These T cell receptor beta chains were read from a single sample in a study of T cell responses to AZD1222 COVID-19 vaccine. Sequenced by immunoSEQ multiplex PCR; TCRdb stores in-frame clones only, minus some. The sample comprises some 96,000 clones, about nine tenths of which are singletons, and roughly 1.8% rests with the top ten. Sequenced here: peripheral blood, sampled on day 0 of AZD1222 vaccination. The receptor source for this set is an adult in good health. Each CDR3 is given with its conserved first and last residue. The D gene is left open where the match is weak. Clone size is shown for a subset of rows, as once, few, many or a class of expanded clone.

d_gene: NA; v_gene: TRBV5-8; j_gene: TRBJ1-5; abundance: NA; CDR3nt: TGTGCCAGCAGCCCAGGGACGGACTTTAGCAATCAGCCCCAGCATTTT; CDR3aa: CASSPGTDFSNQPQHF
d_gene: NA; v_gene: TRBV15; j_gene: TRBJ2-1; abundance: NA; CDR3nt: TGTGCCACCAGCAGCCAGGGGAATGAGCAGTTCTTC; CDR3aa: CATSSQGNEQFF
d_gene: NA; v_gene: TRBV9; j_gene: TRBJ1-4; abundance: few; CDR3nt: TGTGCCAGCAGCGTAGGTTTTTCTACTGGGGCAAAACTGTTTTTT; CDR3aa: CASSVGFSTGAKLFF
d_gene: NA; v_gene: TRBV5-6; j_gene: TRBJ1-2; abundance: NA; CDR3nt: TGTGCCAGCAGTTTTGGAGGGGGACAAACCTATGGCTACACCTTC; CDR3aa: CASSFGGGQTYGYTF
d_gene: NA; v_gene: TRBV7-8; j_gene: TRBJ2-1; abundance: NA; CDR3nt: TGTGCCAGCAGTTTTCCCCAGTGGGGAGCGTCCTCCTACAATGAGCAGTTCTTC; CDR3aa: CASSFPQWGASSYNEQFF
d_gene: TRBD1; v_gene: TRBV5-1; j_gene: TRBJ1-4; abundance: NA; CDR3nt: TGCGCCAGCAGCCCAACAGGGGCGTGGGCTAATGAAAAACTGTTTTTT; CDR3aa: CASSPTGAWANEKLFF
d_gene: NA; v_gene: TRBV10-1; j_gene: TRBJ1-2; abundance: NA; CDR3nt: TGCGCCAGCAGTGAGTCGAGGCAGGGTTCCTATGGCTACACCTTC; CDR3aa: CASSESRQGSYGYTF
d_gene: NA; v_gene: TRBV6-5; j_gene: TRBJ2-7; abundance: NA; CDR3nt: TGTGCCACCCCCCACCGGGGACGTTCGGGGGAGCAGTACTTC; CDR3aa: CATPHRGRSGEQYF
d_gene: NA; v_gene: TRBV7-9; j_gene: TRBJ1-5; abundance: NA; CDR3nt: TGTGCCAGCAGGAAGGAGGAGGGTCAGCCCCAGCATTTT; CDR3aa: CASRKEEGQPQHF
d_gene: TRBD1; v_gene: TRBV27; j_gene: TRBJ1-2; abundance: NA; CDR3nt: TGTGCCAGCAGTGTTCAGGGGGCCAGTGGCTACACCTTC; CDR3aa: CASSVQGASGYTF